These 16 T cell receptor beta chains originate from one sample sequenced in a study of OX40 agonist ivuxolimab in advanced cancers. Profiled with immunoSEQ multiplex PCR; TCRdb holds only in-frame clones, not every one. Among 20,000 to 25,000 clones, approximately 87% were seen once, and the ten largest hold 45% to 55%. The starting material was CD4+ or CD8+ T cells sorted from blood, obtained in a trial of the OX40 agonist ivuxolimab. The receptors were gathered from an adult with an advanced solid tumor such as melanoma, head and neck, liver or kidney cancer.

The J gene is TRBJ2-7, the V gene TRBV4-1; TRBD2 might be the D (6 bases). This CDR3 contains 15 residues. Germline V gives CDR1 MGHRA, CDR2 YSYEKL. The V end was cut by 2 bases, the J end by 5 bases, with 16 bases between. CDR3 protein: CASSQLGLNFHEQYF. CDR3 DNA sequence: TGCGCCAGCAGCCAACTCGGACTAAACTTCCACGAGCAGTACTTC.

This chain joins TRBV5-1 and TRBJ2-1; TRBD1 or TRBD2 may be the D gene (6 bases each). This CDR3 has 15 amino acids. V was shortened by 0 bases and J by 7 bases, with 14 bases between the two germline ends. CDR1 SGHRS and CDR2 YFSETQ come from the germline V gene. Here the CDR3 reads CASSLEGGGGNEQFF. CDR3 in DNA: TGCGCCAGCAGCTTGGAGGGGGGAGGTGGGAATGAGCAGTTCTTC. Supplemented by reference TRBV5-1 and TRBJ2-1, the full variable domain reads KAGVTQTPRYLIKTRGQQVTLSCSPISGHRSVSWYQQTPGQGLQFLFEYFSETQRNKGNFPGRFSGRQFSNSRSEMNVSTLELGDSALYLCASSLEGGGGNEQFFGPGTRLTVL.

The chain carries TRBV28 and TRBJ2-5, with D maybe TRBD2 (6 bases). The V gene lost 1 base and the J gene lost 5 bases, with 23 bases spanning the gap. Germline CDR1 MDHEN, CDR2 SYDVKM. There are 18 residues in the CDR3. The DNA for the CDR3 is TGTGCCAGCAGTTTATTAGTTGGGCGTCAGGGAGGAATGGAGACCCAGTACTTC. This translates into CASSLLVGRQGGMETQYF.

The CDR3 sequence is CASSTPGGYYEQYF. CDR3 coding DNA: TGTGCCAGTAGTACCCCGGGCGGGTACTACGAGCAGTACTTC. The gene calls are TRBV19 and TRBJ2-7, with a tentative D call TRBD2 (5 bases). CDR3 length: 14 residues. CDR1 is LNHDA and CDR2 is SQIVND in the germline V gene (reference sequence). The germline V and J ends were trimmed by 4 bases and 3 bases, with 13 bases remaining between them.

The rearrangement joins TRBV11-2 to TRBJ1-2, with a possible D match to TRBD1 (5 bases). This CDR3 spans 15 amino acids. Germline values: CDR1 SGHAT, CDR2 FQNNGV. V lost 5 bases and J 3 bases, leaving 16 bases between the germline ends. CDR3 residues: CASSRTEGADYGYTF. As DNA, the CDR3 is TGTGCCAGCAGCCGAACCGAAGGGGCGGACTATGGCTACACCTTC. Full variable domain (rest looked up from reference TRBV11-2 and TRBJ1-2): EAGVAQSPRYKIIEKRQSVAFWCNPISGHATLYWYQQILGQGPKLLIQFQNNGVVDDSQLPKDRFSAERLKGVDSTLKIQPAKLEDSAVYLCASSRTEGADYGYTFGSGTRLTVV.

This clone was detected once. The rearrangement joins TRBV23-1 to TRBJ2-3; 7 nucleotides agree with TRBD1. TRBV23-1 is labeled an ORF, and its function is uncertain. Unmatched junction bases numbered 20, after V lost 7 bases and J lost 10 bases. The CDR3 sequence is 16 residues long. CDR3 nucleotides: TGCGCCAGCATACCTACAGGGGTAAGAGCTAGAAGGGCGCAGTATTTT. Translating gives CASIPTGVRARRAQYF.

In DNA, the CDR3 is TGTGCCAGCAGCTTGCCGTCCGGGAGCTATGGCTACACCTTC. It encodes CASSLPSGSYGYTF. V and J are TRBV5-5 and TRBJ1-2, with D hard to call. Trimming took off 1 base at V and 4 bases at J, with 11 bases between the two ends. CDR1 is SGHKS, CDR2 YYEKEE, per germline (reference sequence). There are 14 residues in the CDR3.

This clone was counted at least ten times. The genes are TRBV5-6 and TRBJ2-5; D is possibly TRBD1 (5 bases). The germline V gene encodes CDR1 SGHDT and CDR2 YYEEEE. The ends were cut back, 2 bases at V and 12 bases at J, with 17 bases in the middle. The CDR3 spans 13 residues. DNA for the CDR3: TGTGCCAGCAGCTTTAGGTTGGTACAGGTCGAGTACTTC. This encodes CASSFRLVQVEYF.

The V call is TRBV19, the J call TRBJ1-5; no definite D call. With 8 bases removed from V and 3 bases from J, the gap between germline ends came to 14 bases. Germline V gene sequence: CDR1 LNHDA, CDR2 SQIVND (reference sequence). The CDR3 runs to 14 residues. The CDR3 loop reads CASAHAEANQPQHF. CDR3 nucleotides: TGTGCCAGTGCCCACGCCGAAGCCAATCAGCCCCAGCATTTT.

This clone counts as medium-sized. The chain recombines TRBV14 with TRBJ2-7, with a weak D call TRBD2 (7 bases). The CDR3 covers 13 residues. Germline-derived CDR1 and CDR2 are SGHDN and FVKESK. The ends were cut back, 2 bases at V and 9 bases at J, with 14 bases in the middle. CDR3 nucleotides: TGTGCCAGCAGCCAATCTCCGGGGGGCTTGCAGTACTTC. Encoded protein: CASSQSPGGLQYF.

This sequence joins TRBV7-8 and TRBJ1-3; D not certain. The V end lost 3 bases, the J end lost 2 bases, and 11 bases lay between the germline ends. The germline V gene has CDR1 SGHVS and CDR2 FQNEAQ. The CDR3 spans 15 residues. The CDR3 loop reads CASSFGEAAGNTIYF. CDR3 bases: TGTGCCAGCAGCTTTGGGGAGGCCGCTGGAAACACCATATATTTT.

The chain employs TRBV9 and TRBJ2-5; no clear D. V lost 3 bases to trimming and J lost 4 bases, with 13 bases between them. This CDR3 contains 14 residues. CDR1 and CDR2 from the germline V gene are SGDLS and YYNGEE. The DNA of the CDR3 is TGTGCCAGCAGCGGAGAAGGTCTGGGAGAGACCCAGTACTTC. Its translation is CASSGEGLGETQYF.

The rearrangement uses TRBV7-6 and TRBJ2-1; TRBD2 matches 7 bases. CDR1 is SGHVS and CDR2 is FNYEAQ in the germline V gene. The CDR3 contains 16 residues. V shed 5 bases, J shed 4 bases, and the junction held 11 bases outside the gene matches. DNA of the CDR3: TGTGCCAGCAGCCCAGGGCCGGGGGGTTATTACAATGAGCAGTTCTTC. It is translated as CASSPGPGGYYNEQFF.

This clone was observed a single time. The chain is built from TRBV19 and TRBJ1-1; 9 bases align to TRBD1. Germline V gene sequence: CDR1 LNHDA, CDR2 SQIVND (reference sequence). V lost 8 bases to trimming and J lost 4 bases; unmatched junction nucleotides: 5. The CDR3 has 13 amino acids. CDR3 residues: CASGDRVFTEAFF. CDR3 DNA sequence: TGTGCCAGTGGGGACAGGGTTTTCACTGAAGCTTTCTTT. The whole variable domain, filled in from reference TRBV19 and TRBJ1-1, reads DGGITQSPKYLFRKEGQNVTLSCEQNLNHDAMYWYRQDPGQGLRLIYYSQIVNDFQKGDIAEGYSVSREKKESFPLTVTSAQKNPTAFYLCASGDRVFTEAFFGQGTRLTVV.

The chain couples TRBV7-9 to TRBJ1-2; a possible D gene is TRBD1 (5 bases). The CDR3 has 14 amino acids. V gave up 4 bases and J gave up 8 bases, with 17 bases separating them. The V gene's germline CDR1 is SEHNR and CDR2 FQNEAQ (reference sequence). The CDR3 loop is CASSSPGTGLGYTF. In DNA form, the CDR3 reads TGTGCCAGCAGCTCCCCCGGGACGGGGTTAGGCTACACCTTC.

The chain combines TRBV5-8 with TRBJ1-4, with 8 bases lining up with TRBD1. CDR3 length equals 15 residues. Per germline, CDR1 SGHTS and CDR2 YDEGEE. With V trimmed by 4 bases and J by 0 bases, 2 bases remained unmatched. CDR3 coding DNA: TGTGCCAGCAGCGGGGGACAGGCAACTAATGAAAAACTGTTTTTT. This translates into CASSGGQATNEKLFF.